One T cell receptor (beta chain) is described in this entry. Its antigen is unknown. This record belongs to a study of cytomegalovirus exposure and HLA in healthy donors. Broader study findings: Cytomegalovirus-associated TCR beta chains were listed, numbering 150 to 200. Among the most significant clusters, several appeared linked to common viral pathogens in a later analysis.

The PCR ran on 60 Vbeta and 13 Jbeta primers. Using immunoSEQ multiplex PCR, the repertoire was profiled, and TCRdb retains in-frame clones only, with some absent. The table records approximately 190,000 clones, about four fifths of them present only once. Donors likely had unrecorded immune exposures despite being nominally healthy when sampled. The length of the CDR3 is 12 residues. In germline, CDR1 is SGHAT, CDR2 FQNNGV. Trimming took 5 bases from V and 9 from J, leaving 11 bases between them. The source of this sequence is a woman aged 50 to 65 in good health and CMV-seropositive. Source material: PBMCs. This chain connects TRBV11-2 to TRBJ2-1, with a possible D match to TRBD1 (5 bases). CDR3 in amino acids: CASSGHASEQFF. The CDR3 coding sequence is TGTGCCAGCAGCGGACATGCTAGTGAGCAGTTCTTC.